The 3 T cell receptor beta chains below all came from one sample that was sequenced in a study of blood T cell repertoires in COVID-19 (dated by TCRdb to about 2020). To prepare the library, the immunoSEQ multiplex PCR assay was applied. TCRdb re-hosts the immuneACCESS table, in-frame sequences only. Its copies lack some clones; in the studies checked, an unresolved V gene accounts for under half of them, and the cause for the rest is not known. Present in this sample are 45,000 to 65,000 clones, roughly 87% of which were seen just once. The ten top clones hold 7.8% of the sample. Sample: peripheral blood. These receptors were collected from a man in his fifties with active COVID-19.

The chain has TRBV7-2 and TRBJ2-3; D unclear. The CDR3 is 13 amino acids. Trimming took off 4 bases at V and 0 bases at J, with 5 bases between the two ends. Germline lookup yields CDR1 SGHTA and CDR2 FQGNSA. The DNA of the CDR3 is TGTGCCAGCAGCTCCGAGAGCACAGATACGCAGTATTTT. Protein product: CASSSESTDTQYF.

The J gene is TRBJ2-2, the V gene TRBV6-4; 8 bases line up with TRBD1. Germline V gene sequence: CDR1 MRHNA, CDR2 SNTAGT. J lost 5 bases, V lost 7 bases, and 9 bases had no gene match. There are 15 residues in the CDR3. CDR3: CASNSGGAGTGELFF. In DNA form, the CDR3 reads TGTGCCAGCAACTCAGGGGGCGCGGGAACCGGGGAGCTGTTTTTT.

This clone was counted a single time. The gene calls are TRBV14 and TRBJ1-2; a possible D gene is TRBD1 (5 bases). V was trimmed by 1 base and J by 8 bases, leaving 17 bases between them. This CDR3 has 15 residues. Germline lookup yields CDR1 SGHDN and CDR2 FVKESK. CDR3 in amino acids: CASSQGTDRQGGYTF. CDR3 nucleotide sequence: TGTGCCAGCAGCCAAGGGACGGATCGGCAGGGCGGCTACACCTTC.